This T cell receptor (beta chain) is from a study of cytomegalovirus exposure and HLA in healthy donors. General study results and limits: Some V segments, TRBV6-2 and TRBV6-3 among them, were indistinguishable and were therefore excluded. Certain sequence variants were highly shared and formed a cluster, and this cluster was likely a sequencing artifact.

With 60 Vbeta and 13 Jbeta primers, the PCR was carried out. Authors' methods: Some 11 million of the roughly 80 million unique TCR beta chains counted in a later analysis were shared. Only in-frame clones appear in the TCRdb table, and some are missing; sequencing was by immunoSEQ multiplex PCR. From that table come the V and J calls and clone size; the DNA was used to work out D and trimming. The sample lists over 75,000 clones, 65% to 80% occurring once. Points on this clone: Its target is unknown.

Trimming at V came to 7 bases and at J to 5 bases, leaving 9 bases not matched to a gene. CDR3 length equals 15 residues. The germline gives CDR1 MNHNS, CDR2 SASEGT. Sequenced sample: PBMCs. The chain employs TRBV6-1 and TRBJ2-1, with 9 nucleotides matching TRBD2. This receptor was taken from a man aged 35 to 55 in good health and CMV-seropositive. CDR3 sequence reads: CASTFSSGDNNEQFF. In DNA, the CDR3 is TGTGCCAGCACCTTCTCTAGCGGGGATAACAATGAGCAGTTCTTC.